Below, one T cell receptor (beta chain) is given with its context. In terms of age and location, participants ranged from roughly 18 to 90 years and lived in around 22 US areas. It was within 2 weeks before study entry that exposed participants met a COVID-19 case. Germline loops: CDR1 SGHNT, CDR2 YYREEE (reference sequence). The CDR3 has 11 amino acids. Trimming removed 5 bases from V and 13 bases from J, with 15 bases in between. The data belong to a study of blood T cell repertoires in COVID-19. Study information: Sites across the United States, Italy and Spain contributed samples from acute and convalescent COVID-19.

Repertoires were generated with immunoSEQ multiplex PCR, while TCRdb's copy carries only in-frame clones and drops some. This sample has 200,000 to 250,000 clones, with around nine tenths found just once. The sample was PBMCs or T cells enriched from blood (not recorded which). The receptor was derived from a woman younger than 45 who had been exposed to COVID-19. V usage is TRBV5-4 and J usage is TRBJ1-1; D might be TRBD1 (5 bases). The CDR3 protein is CASSKGRGVFF. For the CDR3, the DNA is TGTGCCAGCAGTAAGGGGCGGGGAGTTTTCTTT. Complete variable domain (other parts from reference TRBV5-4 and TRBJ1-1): ETGVTQSPTHLIKTRGQQVTLRCSSQSGHNTVSWYQQALGQGPQFIFQYYREEENGRGNFPPRFSGLQFPNYSSELNVNALELDDSALYLCASSKGRGVFFGQGTRLTVV.